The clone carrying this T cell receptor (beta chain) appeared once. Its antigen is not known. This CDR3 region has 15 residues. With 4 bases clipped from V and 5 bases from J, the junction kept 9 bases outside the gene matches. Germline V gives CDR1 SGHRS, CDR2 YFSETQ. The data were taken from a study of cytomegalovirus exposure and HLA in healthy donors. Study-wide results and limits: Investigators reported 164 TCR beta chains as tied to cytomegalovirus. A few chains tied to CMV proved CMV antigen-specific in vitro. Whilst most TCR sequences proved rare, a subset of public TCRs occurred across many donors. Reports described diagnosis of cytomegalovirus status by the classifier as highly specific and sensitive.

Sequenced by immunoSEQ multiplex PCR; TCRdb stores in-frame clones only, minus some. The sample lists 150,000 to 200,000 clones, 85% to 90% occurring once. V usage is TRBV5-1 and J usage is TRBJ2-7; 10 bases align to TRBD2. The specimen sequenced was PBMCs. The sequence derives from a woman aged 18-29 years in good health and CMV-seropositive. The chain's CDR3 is CASSGLAGVMNEQYF. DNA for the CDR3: TGCGCCAGCAGCGGGCTAGCGGGAGTGATGAACGAGCAGTACTTC.